Listed below are T cell receptor beta chains from one sample, sequenced in a study of PD-1 blockade in classical Hodgkin lymphoma. TCRdb's copy holds only in-frame clones and misses some; the assay was immunoSEQ multiplex PCR. Here the sample spans about 28,000 clones, 70% to 90% being singletons. The sequencing here drew on peripheral blood mononuclear cells (PBMCs), taken before the second cycle of nivolumab. The receptors derive from a human donor with classical Hodgkin lymphoma. CDR3s include the opening cysteine and the closing phenylalanine or tryptophan. D genes are given only for firm matches. Clone size, where shown, is once, few, many, or a class for clones that have expanded.

>TRBJ1-5|.|TRBV18|.
CASSPPGAQPQHF
TGTGCCAGCTCACCCCCAGGGGCCCAGCCCCAGCATTTT
>TRBJ1-2|.|TRBV5-4|few
CASSLESGQSRGYTF
TGTGCCAGCAGCTTGGAATCCGGGCAGTCACGCGGCTACACCTTC
>TRBJ2-2|.|TRBV30|.
CAWSVVRGPGELFF
TGTGCCTGGAGTGTTGTCCGAGGGCCCGGGGAGCTGTTTTTT
>TRBJ1-3|.|TRBV4-3|.
CASSQGGRNTIYF
TGCGCCAGCAGCCAGGGTGGAAGAAACACCATATATTTT
>TRBJ2-3|TRBD1|TRBV7-2|.
CASSPGQGPDTQYF
TGTGCCAGCAGCCCCGGACAGGGGCCAGATACGCAGTATTTT
>TRBJ2-1|.|TRBV15|.
CATSRDHGGRDEQFF
TGTGCCACCAGCAGAGATCATGGCGGTCGGGATGAGCAGTTCTTC
>TRBJ1-2|TRBD1|TRBV6-5|.
CASSLTGETYGYTF
TGTGCCAGCAGTTTGACAGGGGAAACGTATGGCTACACCTTC
>TRBJ2-1|TRBD2|TRBV7-2|.
CASRRLAGGQVEQFF
TGTGCCAGCAGGCGACTAGCGGGGGGGCAAGTTGAGCAGTTCTTC
>TRBJ1-2|.|TRBV5-1|.
CASSLGQGNFYGYTF
TGCGCCAGCAGCTTGGGGCAGGGGAACTTCTATGGCTACACCTTC
>TRBJ2-7|TRBD2|TRBV27|.
CASSLTGGDYKQYF
TGTGCCAGCAGTTTGACGGGGGGAGACTACAAGCAGTACTTC
>TRBJ2-1|TRBD1|TRBV11-3|.
CASSATGSEQFF
TGTGCCAGCAGCGCGACAGGGAGTGAGCAGTTCTTC
>TRBJ2-4|TRBD2|TRBV2|.
CASSEAPSSGLGSGNIQYF
TGTGCCAGCAGTGAAGCACCTTCTAGCGGGTTGGGGTCGGGTAACATTCAGTACTTC
>TRBJ2-7|TRBD2|TRBV7-2|.
CASSPNLASGIYEQYF
TGTGCCAGCAGCCCAAATCTAGCTAGCGGGATCTACGAGCAGTACTTC
>TRBJ2-1|.|TRBV21-1|.
CASRYTKCPYNEQFF
TGTGCCAGCAGATACACTAAATGCCCCTACAATGAGCAGTTCTTC
>TRBJ1-1|TRBD1|TRBV6-5|few
CASSLQGLRTEAFF
TGTGCCAGCAGTTTACAGGGGCTACGAACTGAAGCTTTCTTT
>TRBJ2-3|.|TRBV2|.
CASRRDADTQYF
TGTGCCAGCAGGCGGGACGCAGATACGCAGTATTTT
>TRBJ2-2|TRBD1|TRBV9|.
CASSAGTGGGELFF
TGTGCCAGCAGCGCCGGGACAGGGGGCGGGGAGCTGTTTTTT
>TRBJ2-5|.|TRBV5-1|.
CASSLLGETQYF
TGCGCCAGCAGCTTGCTAGGGGAGACCCAGTACTTC
>TRBJ1-2|.|TRBV4-3|.
CASSQEEYFVTGYTF
TGCGCCAGCAGCCAAGAAGAATATTTTGTAACAGGCTACACCTTC
>TRBJ1-5|.|TRBV6-6|.
CASSPWDIQPQHF
TGTGCCAGCAGTCCCTGGGACATTCAGCCCCAGCATTTT
>TRBJ2-3|TRBD2|TRBV28|.
CASSSPRLAGVTDTQYF
TGTGCCAGCAGTTCCCCGAGACTAGCGGGAGTAACAGATACGCAGTATTTT
>TRBJ2-1|.|TRBV5-1|.
CASSLGRDSYNEQFF
TGCGCCAGCAGCTTGGGTCGCGACTCCTACAATGAGCAGTTCTTC
>TRBJ2-7|TRBD2|TRBV5-5|.
CASSSGTSGFTYEQYF
TGTGCCAGCAGCAGCGGGACTAGCGGGTTTACCTACGAGCAGTACTTC
>TRBJ2-2|.|TRBV2|once
CASSEDANTGELFF
TGTGCCAGCAGTGAAGACGCGAACACCGGGGAGCTGTTTTTT
>TRBJ1-1|.|TRBV19|few
CASSSKLAQNTEAFF
TGTGCCAGTAGTTCTAAACTGGCTCAGAACACTGAAGCTTTCTTT
>TRBJ2-5|.|TRBV9|few
CASSVAAQETQYF
TGTGCCAGCAGCGTAGCAGCGCAAGAGACCCAGTACTTC
>TRBJ1-1|.|TRBV7-2|few
CASSQGQHTEAFF
TGTGCCAGCAGCCAAGGACAGCACACTGAAGCTTTCTTT
>TRBJ2-1|.|TRBV19|.
CASSIAPGGSEQFF
TGTGCCAGTAGTATAGCTCCTGGGGGTTCTGAGCAGTTCTTC
>TRBJ2-7|.|TRBV7-9|.
CASSLLGPSYEQYF
TGTGCCAGCAGCTTACTAGGTCCTTCCTACGAGCAGTACTTC
>TRBJ2-5|TRBD2|TRBV7-2|once
CASSLRGGEGRETQYF
TGTGCCAGCAGCCTTCGGGGGGGTGAGGGGCGAGAGACCCAGTACTTC
>TRBJ1-6|TRBD1|TRBV5-1|.
CASSRGQPNSPLHF
TGCGCCAGCAGCAGGGGACAGCCCAATTCACCCCTCCACTTT
>TRBJ1-2|.|TRBV19|.
CASSPNRSLNRGYTF
TGTGCCAGTAGTCCGAACAGGTCGCTAAATCGCGGCTACACCTTC
>TRBJ2-3|TRBD2|TRBV6-1|.
CASSDLAGGVGTDTQYF
TGTGCCAGCAGTGATTTAGCGGGGGGAGTAGGCACAGATACGCAGTATTTT
>TRBJ1-5|.|TRBV7-8|.
CASSLVPTDNQPQHF
TGTGCCAGCAGCTTAGTCCCGACGGACAATCAGCCCCAGCATTTT
>TRBJ2-3|.|TRBV7-3|once
CASSLQVQADTQYF
TGTGCCAGCAGCTTACAGGTTCAAGCAGATACGCAGTATTTT
>TRBJ1-3|.|TRBV4-1|.
CASSLLHSSGNTIYF
TGCGCCAGCAGCTTGCTTCATAGTTCTGGAAACACCATATATTTT
>TRBJ2-3|TRBD2|TRBV7-3|.
CASSLFGGSGSSDTQYF
TGTGCCAGCAGCTTATTCGGGGGTAGCGGGAGCTCAGATACGCAGTATTTT
>TRBJ1-2|.|TRBV7-9|.
CASSWTEYYGYTF
TGTGCCAGCAGCTGGACAGAATACTATGGCTACACCTTC
>TRBJ2-3|TRBD2|TRBV7-9|.
CASSIHSGSSTDTQYF
TGTGCCAGCAGTATTCATAGCGGGAGTAGCACAGATACGCAGTATTTT
>TRBJ1-2|.|TRBV5-5|.
CASSLVSALERGYTF
TGTGCCAGCAGCTTGGTGTCGGCCCTTGAGAGAGGCTACACCTTC
>TRBJ1-5|TRBD1|TRBV7-8|large
CASSPYDRGSNQPQHF
TGTGCCAGCAGCCCGTACGACAGGGGTAGCAATCAGCCCCAGCATTTT
>TRBJ2-7|.|TRBV30|.
CAWSPTNEQYF
TGTGCCTGGAGTCCAACAAACGAGCAGTACTTC
>TRBJ2-1|.|TRBV7-9|.
CASSFLGLKREQFF
TGTGCCAGCAGCTTCCTCGGACTAAAGAGAGAGCAGTTCTTC
>TRBJ1-1|TRBD1|TRBV30|.
CAWSAVRGTEAFF
TGTGCCTGGAGTGCGGTCAGGGGGACTGAAGCTTTCTTT